Below are 11 T cell receptor beta chains sequenced from a single sample in a study of cytomegalovirus exposure and HLA in healthy donors. The PCR contained 60 Vbeta and 13 Jbeta primers. Only in-frame clones appear in the TCRdb table, and some are missing; sequencing was by immunoSEQ multiplex PCR. The sample has 56,000 or so clones; the top ten hold around 26%. Material for sequencing was PBMCs. The receptors come from a middle-aged man in good health and CMV-seropositive.

The rearrangement uses TRBV7-3 and TRBJ2-2, with 7 bases identical to TRBD1. The CDR3 contains 13 residues. Trimming at V came to 4 bases and at J to 6 bases, leaving 2 bases not matched to a gene. CDR1 and CDR2 from the germline V gene are SGHTA and FQGTGA. The CDR3 DNA follows: TGTGCCAGCAGCTCGACAGGGCCCGGGGAGCTGTTTTTT. This encodes CASSSTGPGELFF.

The CDR3 nucleotides are TGTGCCAGCAGTACAGGGGGCTCTTATAATTCACCCCTCCACTTT. Translating it yields CASSTGGSYNSPLHF. This rearrangement joins TRBV2 to TRBJ1-6; 9 bases line up with TRBD1. V shed 5 bases and J 4 bases; nucleotides not matched to a gene: 3. Germline CDR1 reads SNHLY; CDR2 reads FYNNEI. This CDR3 is built from 15 residues.

V usage is TRBV7-2 and J usage is TRBJ1-2, with 10 positions matching TRBD1. With V trimmed by 7 bases and J by 7 bases, 12 bases remained unmatched. The CDR3 totals 15 residues. Germline V gene lookup returns CDR1 SGHTA and CDR2 FQGNSA. The CDR3 DNA sequence: TGTGCCAGCACCCTTGCTGGGACAGGGGAACGTGGCTACACCTTC. Translated: CASTLAGTGERGYTF.

V is TRBV6-5 and J is TRBJ1-5, with D perhaps TRBD1 (5 bases). There are 13 residues in the CDR3. The V gene lost 2 bases and the J gene lost 7 bases, with 9 bases spanning the gap. The germline V gene has CDR1 MNHEY and CDR2 SVGAGI. The CDR3 bases are TGTGCCAGCAGTTACGACAGAAGGCAGCCCCAGCATTTT. Amino acids: CASSYDRRQPQHF.

The chain carries TRBV4-3 and TRBJ1-5; possibly TRBD1 for D (6 bases). Germline lookup yields CDR1 LGHNA and CDR2 YSLEER. Trimming left V 0 bases short and J 6 bases short, with 15 bases between. The CDR3 length is 16 residues. CDR3 residues: CASSQEPGGGGQPQHF. The CDR3 DNA is TGCGCCAGCAGCCAAGAACCGGGGGGGGGCGGTCAGCCCCAGCATTTT.

The rearrangement links TRBV30 to TRBJ1-5; 11 bases agree with TRBD1. Trimming took 8 bases from V and 4 from J; bases not matched to a gene: 7. The germline V gene encodes CDR1 GTSNPN and CDR2 SVGIG (reference sequence). This CDR3 comprises 14 residues. CDR3 DNA: TGTGCCAGATCGGGACAGGGGGGGAATCAGCCCCAGCATTTT. Protein: CARSGQGGNQPQHF.

V gene TRBV9 combines with J gene TRBJ1-2; 7 bases map to TRBD1. V gave up 0 bases and J gave up 1 base; unmatched junction bases: 0. Germline V gene data show CDR1 as SGDLS and CDR2 as YYNGEE. The CDR3 runs 14 residues. The CDR3 sequence: CASSVGDSNYGYTF. For the CDR3, the DNA is TGTGCCAGCAGCGTAGGGGACAGTAACTATGGCTACACCTTC.

This chain links TRBV10-1 with TRBJ2-7, with 9 positions matching TRBD1. V lost 5 bases and J lost 6; bases outside the gene matches: 5. Germline V gives CDR1 WNHNN, CDR2 SYGVQD (reference sequence). The CDR3 extends over 13 amino acids. CDR3 loop: CASSRDRAGEQYF. In DNA form, the CDR3 reads TGCGCCAGCAGTCGGGACAGGGCCGGCGAGCAGTACTTC.

V usage is TRBV19 and J usage is TRBJ2-7; 16 nucleotides agree with TRBD2. Germline V CDR1 and CDR2: LNHDA, SQIVND (reference sequence). With 5 bases clipped from V and 6 bases from J, the junction kept 7 bases outside the gene matches. This CDR3 comprises 16 residues. The CDR3 nucleotides are TGTGCCAGTAGTTGGGGACTAGCGGGAGGGATTTTCGAGCAGTACTTC. Amino acids: CASSWGLAGGIFEQYF.

The CDR3 coding sequence is TGTGCCAGTACCCTAGCGGGAGCTTTTGGTGAGCAGTTCTTC. The encoded protein is CASTLAGAFGEQFF. The chain has TRBV19 and TRBJ2-1; 10 nucleotides align to TRBD2. CDR1 and CDR2 (germline): LNHDA, SQIVND (reference sequence). The CDR3 spans 14 residues. V was clipped by 7 bases and J by 9 bases; unmatched bases: 9.

V gene TRBV19 combines with J gene TRBJ1-2; D gene ambiguous. The V gene lost 5 bases and the J gene lost 5 bases, with 21 bases spanning the gap. The CDR3 is made up of 16 amino acids. The V gene's germline CDR1 is LNHDA and CDR2 SQIVND (reference sequence). The chain's CDR3 is CASSPLGSGRAYGYTF. The CDR3 DNA reads TGTGCCAGTAGTCCCCTCGGATCGGGGAGGGCTTATGGCTACACCTTC.